This T cell receptor (beta chain) was captured in a study of siplizumab effects on memory and regulatory T cells. Whole-study results and caveats: Naive T cells seemed more diverse than memory cells; they also seemed major alloresponse contributors. For siplizumab cultures, the suppressive function of their proliferating Tregs was not confirmed.

The study assayed roughly 91,000 TCR templates per sample. Using immunoSEQ multiplex PCR, the repertoire was profiled, and TCRdb retains in-frame clones only, with some absent. The sample contains 100,000 to 120,000 clones, about nine tenths of which appear only once. Germline lookup yields CDR1 SGHTA and CDR2 FQGNSA. J gave up 3 bases and V 5 bases, and 6 bases lay outside the gene matches. CDR3 length: 15 amino acids. Comments on this clone: The antigen remains unidentified.

The chain joins TRBV7-2 to TRBJ2-5; 10 nucleotides agree with TRBD1. The source material was CD4+ T cells sorted from blood. The receptor's source is a human donor in good health. The CDR3 DNA reads as TGTGCCAGCAGCGCAGACGGGACAGGGGAAGAGACCCAGTACTTC. Amino acid sequence: CASSADGTGEETQYF.